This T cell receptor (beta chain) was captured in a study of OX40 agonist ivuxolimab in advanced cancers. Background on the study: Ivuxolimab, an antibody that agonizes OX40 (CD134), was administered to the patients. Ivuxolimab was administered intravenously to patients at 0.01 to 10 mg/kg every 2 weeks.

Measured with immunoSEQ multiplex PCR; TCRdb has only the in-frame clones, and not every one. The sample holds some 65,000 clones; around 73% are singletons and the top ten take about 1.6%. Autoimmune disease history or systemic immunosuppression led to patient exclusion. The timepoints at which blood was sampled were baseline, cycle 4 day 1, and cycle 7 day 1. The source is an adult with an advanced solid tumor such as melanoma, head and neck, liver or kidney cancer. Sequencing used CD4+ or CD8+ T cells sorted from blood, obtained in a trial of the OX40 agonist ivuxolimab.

In nucleotides, the CDR3 is TGTGCCATCCCCCCGCAGGGCGAGGCAGATACGCAGTATTTT. It translates to CAIPPQGEADTQYF. This sequence joins TRBV7-9 and TRBJ2-3, with D maybe TRBD1 (5 bases). Per the germline V gene, CDR1 is SEHNR and CDR2 is FQNEAQ (reference sequence). Trimming stripped 10 bases from V and 4 bases from J, with 18 bases between. This CDR3 has 14 amino acids.